The clone carrying this T cell receptor beta chain was recorded many times. Its matching antigen is unknown. The entry originates in a study of T cells after yellow fever vaccination. Study outcomes and limitations: Re-detected after boosting: most primary clones, more than 95% of CD4 and less than 90% of CD8.

TCRdb re-called the 5' RACE reads through MiXCR, storing one row per CDR3 protein. The table shows about 160,000 distinct CDR3 sequences, with about 7% occurring only once. CDR3 length equals 16 residues. V gave up 0 bases and J gave up 6 bases, with 18 bases separating them. Germline V gene lookup returns CDR1 MNHEY and CDR2 SVGAGI. This sample comprised CD4+ T cells sorted from PBMCs, obtained 5 to 6 days after the first yellow fever vaccination. V is TRBV6-5 and J is TRBJ2-7; D might be TRBD2 (6 bases). The receptor's source is a man aged 18 to 35 who received the YFV17D yellow fever vaccine. This CDR3 reads CASSYSPFSGRSEQYF. DNA of the CDR3: TGTGCCAGCAGTTACTCCCCTTTTTCAGGGAGGAGCGAGCAGTACTTC.